This T cell receptor beta chain was recovered during a study of T cell repertoires in cytomegalovirus infection. Remarks on this clonotype: Its antigen is unidentified.

Via MiXCR, TCRdb re-called the reads, giving one row per CDR3 protein. This table has 100,000 to 150,000 distinct CDR3 sequences, over 30% appearing once. Germline V gene data show CDR1 as MNHEY and CDR2 as SVGAGI. The length of the CDR3 is 16 residues. V trimming: 4 bases; J trimming: 6 bases; junction bases outside the gene matches: 10. This clonotype was obtained from a human donor in good health (CMV status not recorded). Some clones in this sample may be carry-over from other donors' samples. The V call is TRBV6-5, the J call TRBJ1-3, with 9 bases that match TRBD1. Sequencing used CD8+ T cells from cultured PBMCs, obtained from culture after CMV antigen stimulation. The CDR3 loop reads CASSSPGQGRVNTIYF. The CDR3 region has the DNA TGTGCCAGCAGTTCCCCAGGACAGGGGAGGGTAAACACCATATATTTT.